These T cell receptor beta chains were read from a single sample in a study of cytomegalovirus exposure and HLA in healthy donors. Repertoires were generated with immunoSEQ multiplex PCR, while TCRdb's copy carries only in-frame clones and drops some. The sample yields roughly 45,000 clones, of which the top ten take up under 2%. Sequencing was done on a sample of PBMCs. These receptors all stem from a woman aged 25 to 39 in good health and CMV-seronegative. CDR3s include the opening cysteine and the closing phenylalanine or tryptophan. The order of the fields is V gene, CDR3 length, J gene, D gene, CDR3 DNA, CDR3 protein. A D gene is named only where the DNA matches it firmly.

>TRBV28|13|TRBJ2-7|NA
TGTGCCAGCAGCCAGATCAATCGGGGAGAGCAGTACTTC
CASSQINRGEQYF
>TRBV23-1|15|TRBJ2-7|NA
TGCGCCAGCATCGTCCGGGAGGACAGCGCCTACGAGCAGTACTTC
CASIVREDSAYEQYF
>TRBV18|13|TRBJ2-7|NA
TGTGCCAGCTCTTCGAATGGAGTGAGTGAGCAGTACTTC
CASSSNGVSEQYF
>TRBV6-5|14|TRBJ2-7|TRBD2
TGTGCCAGCAACGGACTAGCGGGAGATCGCGAGCAGTACTTC
CASNGLAGDREQYF
>TRBV4-1|15|TRBJ1-1|NA
TGCGCCAGCAGCCATAATCTTGAGCCGAACACTGAAGCTTTCTTT
CASSHNLEPNTEAFF
>TRBV27|14|TRBJ2-7|NA
TGTGCCAGCAGTCCCCTCCCGACAGGCCGCGAGCAGTACTTC
CASSPLPTGREQYF
>TRBV6-5|16|TRBJ2-7|NA
TGTGCCAGCAGTTACTCGGGGCAGGGTCTAAATTACGAGCAGTACTTC
CASSYSGQGLNYEQYF
>TRBV4-1|18|TRBJ2-7|TRBD1
TGCGCCAGCAGCCCAAGAAAGACAGGGCCGCTGACCCACTACGAGCAGTACTTC
CASSPRKTGPLTHYEQYF
>TRBV7-2|15|TRBJ2-7|TRBD2
TGTGCCAGCAGCTTAGGCCCTAGCGGGAGATACGAGCAGTACTTC
CASSLGPSGRYEQYF
>TRBV4-2|15|TRBJ1-3|TRBD1
TGTGCCAGCAGCCAAGCGGACAGGGGGCGGGACACCATATATTTT
CASSQADRGRDTIYF
>TRBV5-1|16|TRBJ2-1|NA
TGCGCCAGCGCCTCCGGGACACCCTTCTCCTACAATGAGCAGTTCTTC
CASASGTPFSYNEQFF
>TRBV28|13|TRBJ1-1|NA
TGTGCCAGCAGTCTCGACAGTAACACTGAAGCTTTCTTT
CASSLDSNTEAFF
>TRBV6-1|15|TRBJ1-1|NA
TGTGCCAGCAGTGAATGGCAGGGAGGGAGCACTGAAGCTTTCTTT
CASSEWQGGSTEAFF
>TRBV6-1|17|TRBJ2-7|TRBD1
TGTGCCAGCAGTGGGTCCCGGGACAGGGTTTTTGGGTACGAGCAGTACTTC
CASSGSRDRVFGYEQYF
>TRBV5-6|13|TRBJ2-7|TRBD1
TGTGCCAGCAGCTGGGGACAGGCCAACGAGCAGTACTTC
CASSWGQANEQYF
>TRBV4-1|15|TRBJ2-7|TRBD2
TGCGCCAGCAGCCAAGGAGCGGGAGGGCCCAGCGAGCAGTACTTC
CASSQGAGGPSEQYF
>TRBV18|18|TRBJ2-7|TRBD2
TGTGCCAGCTCACCACGCGTTAGGAGTAGCGGGAGTGTCAACGAGCAGTACTTC
CASSPRVRSSGSVNEQYF
>TRBV5-1|16|TRBJ1-1|NA
TGCGCCAGCAGCTTGGGGCGGAATTTAATGAACACTGAAGCTTTCTTT
CASSLGRNLMNTEAFF
>TRBV7-3|13|TRBJ1-1|NA
TGTGCCAGCAGCGCCGGGATGAACACTGAAGCTTTCTTT
CASSAGMNTEAFF
>TRBV10-3|18|TRBJ2-5|NA
TGTGCCATCAGTGAGGGGGCTGGGGCGGGGCCCTACCAAGAGACCCAGTACTTC
CAISEGAGAGPYQETQYF
>TRBV6-1|14|TRBJ1-5|NA
TGTGCCAGCATAATAACAGGGCACACTCAGCCCCAGCATTTT
CASIITGHTQPQHF
>TRBV6-1|15|TRBJ1-2|NA
TGTGCCAGCAGTGCCCCAACAGGCTGGGACTATGGCTACACCTTC
CASSAPTGWDYGYTF
>TRBV5-1|18|TRBJ1-1|TRBD1
TGCGCCAGCAGCTTGGCCGGGACAGGGGGCCTCATGAACACTGAAGCTTTCTTT
CASSLAGTGGLMNTEAFF
>TRBV5-1|14|TRBJ1-1|NA
TGCGCCAGCAGCATCGGCCGGGGGAGCACTGAAGCTTTCTTT
CASSIGRGSTEAFF